This entry lists 17 T cell receptor beta chains sequenced from one sample in a study of blood T cell repertoires in COVID-19. Here immunoSEQ multiplex PCR was the method, and the copy in TCRdb shows in-frame clones only, minus some. The sample shows hundreds of thousands of clones, 85% to 90% of them seen only once. The sample taken for sequencing was peripheral blood. The receptor set was obtained from a human donor in a cohort sampled during active COVID-19.

This clone was recorded only once. The chain combines TRBV18 with TRBJ1-6; the D gene is possibly TRBD1 (6 bases). Between the trimmed V and J ends, which lost 6 bases and 7 bases, there was a span of 13 bases. The CDR3 covers 14 residues. CDR1 and CDR2 (germline): KGHSH, LQKENI. The CDR3 protein is CASSQDSANSPLHF. For the CDR3, the DNA is TGTGCCAGCTCCCAGGACAGCGCGAATTCACCCCTCCACTTT.

The CDR3 DNA reads TGTGCCAGCTCACCTTCAGGCGGGAGCGAGGGCAATGAGCAGTTCTTC. Residues: CASSPSGGSEGNEQFF. The chain recombines TRBV18 with TRBJ2-1, with 7 bases identical to TRBD2. V lost 3 bases to trimming and J lost 6 bases; unmatched junction nucleotides: 11. Germline CDR1 and CDR2: KGHSH and LQKENI. This CDR3 region has 16 residues.

The chain carries TRBV5-5 and TRBJ2-2, with 8 bases aligning to TRBD1. The J segment lost 3 bases and the V segment lost 2 bases, leaving 3 bases of the junction unmatched. The V gene's germline CDR1 is SGHKS and CDR2 YYEKEE (reference sequence). The length of the CDR3 is 15 residues. CDR3 in DNA: TGTGCCAGCAGCTTCAGGGGGCGGGACACCGGGGAGCTGTTTTTT. This sequence encodes CASSFRGRDTGELFF.

V usage is TRBV27 and J usage is TRBJ2-3, with TRBD2 identical over 7 bases. With V trimmed by 7 bases and J by 3 bases, 10 bases remained unmatched. CDR1 is MNHEY and CDR2 is SMNVEV in the germline V gene (reference sequence). The CDR3 extends over 15 amino acids. The CDR3 region is CASTGLAAGTDTQYF. CDR3 coding DNA: TGTGCCAGCACTGGCCTAGCGGCGGGGACAGATACGCAGTATTTT.

The chain couples TRBV6-5 to TRBJ2-5, with 7 bases that match TRBD1. Germline V gene data show CDR1 as MNHEY and CDR2 as SVGAGI. V lost 6 bases, J lost 4 bases, and 2 bases stayed unmatched. The CDR3 sequence is 12 residues long. CDR3 residues: CASRRQGETQYF. The CDR3 DNA sequence: TGTGCCAGCAGAAGACAGGGAGAGACCCAGTACTTC.

The chain has TRBV2 and TRBJ2-1; 13 positions match TRBD2. Germline V gene sequence: CDR1 SNHLY, CDR2 FYNNEI. Trimming took 5 bases from V and 9 from J; bases not matched to a gene: 7. The CDR3 extends over 15 amino acids. CDR3 residues: CASSPTSGGGSEQFF. CDR3 DNA: TGTGCCAGCAGTCCTACTAGCGGGGGGGGGAGTGAGCAGTTCTTC.

J is TRBJ2-2 and V is TRBV19, with a possible D match to TRBD1 (6 bases). Trimming stripped 5 bases from V and 2 bases from J, with 15 bases between. The CDR3 runs to 16 residues. Germline V gene sequence: CDR1 LNHDA, CDR2 SQIVND (reference sequence). The CDR3 DNA reads as TGTGCCAGTAGTCTATTCGGGGACATCAACACCGGGGAGCTGTTTTTT. Translation gives CASSLFGDINTGELFF.

This clone was observed once. The rearrangement links TRBV2 to TRBJ1-1; 7 positions agree with TRBD1. The length of the CDR3 is 14 residues. V gave up 6 bases and J gave up 3 bases; unmatched junction bases: 7. Germline V gene sequence: CDR1 SNHLY, CDR2 FYNNEI. CDR3 sequence: CASRRDRRDTEAFF. CDR3 sequence (DNA): TGTGCCAGCAGGAGGGACAGACGGGACACTGAAGCTTTCTTT.

Concerning this clone: Additional DNA sequences in this sample encode the identical CDR3. This sequence joins TRBV28 and TRBJ1-3, with D uncertain. Germline CDR1 MDHEN, CDR2 SYDVKM. CDR3 length: 13 amino acids. Trimming took off 5 bases at V and 0 bases at J, with 5 bases between the two ends. The CDR3 nucleotides read TGTGCCAGCAGTGAGAGCTCTGGAAACACCATATATTTT. Its translation: CASSESSGNTIYF.

This chain joins TRBV6-5 and TRBJ2-2; maybe TRBD2 (7 bases). Germline-derived CDR1 and CDR2 are MNHEY and SVGAGI. The V and J ends lost 10 bases and 0 bases respectively, with 15 bases between them. The CDR3 totals 15 residues. In nucleotides, the CDR3 is TGTGCCATGGGGAGGGACATAGCGAACACCGGGGAGCTGTTTTTT. It translates to CAMGRDIANTGELFF.

J is TRBJ2-1 and V is TRBV28; D is ambiguous. Per germline, CDR1 MDHEN and CDR2 SYDVKM. Between the trimmed V and J ends, which lost 7 bases and 8 bases, there was a span of 15 bases. There are 13 residues in the CDR3. The CDR3 region is CASTTRGDHEQFF. CDR3 DNA: TGTGCCAGCACAACCAGAGGCGACCATGAGCAGTTCTTC. Drawing the rest from reference TRBV28 and TRBJ2-1, the complete variable domain is DVKVTQSSRYLVKRTGEKVFLECVQDMDHENMFWYRQDPGLGLRLIYFSYDVKMKEKGDIPEGYSVSREKKERFSLILESASTNQTSMYLCASTTRGDHEQFFGPGTRLTVL.

V usage is TRBV6-5 and J usage is TRBJ1-2; TRBD1 matches at 11 bases. Germline lookup yields CDR1 MNHEY and CDR2 SVGAGI. V shed 6 bases and J 1 base; nucleotides not matched to a gene: 1. The CDR3 has 14 amino acids. CDR3 sequence: CASRGQGVNYGYTF. The CDR3 region has the DNA TGTGCCAGCAGGGGACAGGGGGTTAACTATGGCTACACCTTC.

CDR3 sequence (DNA): TGTGCCAGCAGTTTAAGGCGACAAGGCATTCAGTACTTC. This sequence encodes CASSLRRQGIQYF. The chain carries TRBV28 and TRBJ2-4; D unclear. The CDR3 has 13 amino acids. From germline, CDR1 is MDHEN and CDR2 SYDVKM. V was trimmed by 2 bases and J by 9 bases, leaving 11 bases between them.

V gene TRBV4-3 combines with J gene TRBJ2-7, with 9 positions matching TRBD1. Germline V gives CDR1 LGHNA, CDR2 YSLEER. The ends lost 1 base at V and 7 bases at J; junction bases unmatched: 5. The CDR3 is 14 residues long. The CDR3 reads CASSQAGQGWEQYF. In DNA form, the CDR3 reads TGCGCCAGCAGCCAAGCGGGACAGGGATGGGAGCAGTACTTC.

Concerning this clone: At one end, the junction sequence differs from germline, possibly due to a read error. The V call is TRBV5-8, the J call TRBJ2-1, with D uncertain. From germline, CDR1 is SGHTS and CDR2 YDEGEE. CDR3 length: 15 amino acids. CDR3 in amino acids: CASTLATKLYNEQFF. The CDR3 bases are TGTGCCAGCACCTTGGCTACTAAACTTTACAATGAGCAGTTCTTC.

V is TRBV2 and J is TRBJ1-1; 9 nucleotides match TRBD1. V lost 3 bases to trimming and J lost 5 bases; unmatched junction nucleotides: 7. The CDR3 totals 15 residues. Per the germline V gene, CDR1 is SNHLY and CDR2 is FYNNEI. The CDR3 DNA reads TGTGCCAGCAGTGAGCGGACAGGGGAAAAAACTGAAGCTTTCTTT. Protein sequence: CASSERTGEKTEAFF.

The rearrangement links TRBV10-3 to TRBJ2-7, with TRBD2 matching 11 bases. Germline-derived CDR1 and CDR2 are ENHRY and SYGVKD. With V trimmed by 1 base and J by 6 bases, 5 bases remained unmatched. The CDR3 runs 15 residues. For the CDR3, the DNA is TGTGCCATCAGTGAGTTTAGCGGGAGGGCCTTCGAGCAGTACTTC. Amino acids: CAISEFSGRAFEQYF.